Shown below are 20 T cell receptor beta chains from a single sample sequenced in a study of cytomegalovirus exposure and HLA in healthy donors. Using immunoSEQ multiplex PCR, the repertoire was profiled, and TCRdb retains in-frame clones only, with some absent. The sample lists some 130,000 clones; 70% to 85% were seen once. The specimen sequenced was PBMCs. The receptors were sampled from a man aged 25 to 45 in good health and CMV-seropositive.

Only a few counts were recorded for this clone. The chain employs TRBV4-2 and TRBJ1-2; D unresolved. The V end was cut by 0 bases, the J end by 7 bases, with 3 bases between. Germline V gives CDR1 LGHNA, CDR2 YNFKEQ. The CDR3 is 11 residues long. This CDR3 reads CASSQDGGYTF. CDR3 nucleotides: TGTGCCAGCAGCCAAGACGGTGGCTACACCTTC.

This clone occurred once. This chain joins TRBV18 and TRBJ2-5, with a possible D match to TRBD2 (5 bases). CDR1 and CDR2 from the germline V gene are KGHSH and LQKENI. There are 14 residues in the CDR3. Trimming removed 3 bases from V and 5 bases from J, with 13 bases in between. This CDR3 reads CASSPSQRWETQYF. DNA for the CDR3: TGTGCCAGCTCACCCTCACAGCGGTGGGAGACCCAGTACTTC.

The gene calls are TRBV29-1 and TRBJ2-1; 7 nucleotides agree with TRBD1. With 7 bases clipped from V and 0 bases from J, the junction kept 3 bases outside the gene matches. Germline V gene lookup returns CDR1 SQVTM and CDR2 ANQGSEA. This CDR3 region has 13 residues. CDR3 sequence: CSARDSSYNEQFF. The CDR3 DNA sequence: TGCAGCGCCAGGGACAGCTCCTACAATGAGCAGTTCTTC.

The chain uses TRBV19 and TRBJ1-2; 10 positions agree with TRBD1. The J segment lost 2 bases and the V segment lost 7 bases, leaving 10 bases of the junction unmatched. The CDR3 covers 16 residues. Per germline, CDR1 LNHDA and CDR2 SQIVND (reference sequence). The CDR3 nucleotides are TGTGCCAGTATAGGGGACAGGGGACGATCCAACTATGGCTACACCTTC. Translated: CASIGDRGRSNYGYTF.

By share of the sample, this clone is large. The V and J genes are TRBV11-2 and TRBJ2-2, with D unclear. CDR3 length: 11 amino acids. Trimming stripped 7 bases from V and 7 bases from J, with 7 bases between. The germline V gene has CDR1 SGHAT and CDR2 FQNNGV. CDR3: CASTPIGELFF. The CDR3 nucleotides read TGTGCCAGCACCCCCATCGGGGAGCTGTTTTTT.

The rearrangement links TRBV6-1 to TRBJ2-2, with D possibly TRBD1 on 5 matching bases. This CDR3 is 14 amino acids long. CDR1 is MNHNS, CDR2 SASEGT, per germline. The germline V and J ends were trimmed by 2 bases and 1 base, with 5 bases remaining between them. The CDR3 sequence: CASSEQGNTGELFF. The DNA for the CDR3 is TGTGCCAGCAGTGAACAGGGGAACACCGGGGAGCTGTTTTTT.

The DNA of the CDR3 is TGTGCCAGTAGCCTCTCGGGGACAGGGGGCGCAGATGGCTACACCTTC. Translation: CASSLSGTGGADGYTF. The chain combines TRBV19 with TRBJ1-2; 12 positions agree with TRBD1. The length of the CDR3 is 16 residues. The J segment lost 6 bases and the V segment lost 6 bases, leaving 11 bases of the junction unmatched. Germline V gives CDR1 LNHDA, CDR2 SQIVND (reference sequence).

The chain recombines TRBV7-6 with TRBJ2-3; the match to TRBD2 covers 16 bases. The CDR3 length is 18 residues. With V trimmed by 5 bases and J by 7 bases, 12 bases remained unmatched. The germline gives CDR1 SGHVS, CDR2 FNYEAQ. The CDR3 nucleotides read TGTGCCAGCAGCGCAACCGTGGGGGGACTAGCGGGGGGGAATACGCAGTATTTT. As protein: CASSATVGGLAGGNTQYF.

J is TRBJ1-2 and V is TRBV7-9; D is undetermined. Per germline, CDR1 SEHNR and CDR2 FQNEAQ (reference sequence). Trimming stripped 1 base from V and 5 bases from J, with 17 bases between. The CDR3 consists of 16 residues. In DNA, the CDR3 is TGTGCCAGCAGCTTAGAGGGCCGGACTCCTATGTATGGCTACACCTTC. Protein sequence: CASSLEGRTPMYGYTF.

The chain's CDR3 is CASTLAGTAYGYTF. CDR3 DNA sequence: TGTGCCAGCACCCTTGCAGGGACTGCCTATGGCTACACCTTC. V usage is TRBV7-9 and J usage is TRBJ1-2, with a weak D call TRBD1 (5 bases). Between the trimmed V and J ends, which lost 7 bases and 4 bases, there was a span of 16 bases. The germline V gene has CDR1 SEHNR and CDR2 FQNEAQ (reference sequence). The CDR3 runs 14 residues.

This clone was counted a single time. V is TRBV7-2 and J is TRBJ2-1; 8 nucleotides line up with TRBD2. After removal of 6 bases from V and 6 bases from J, the junction contained 7 bases not matched to a gene. This CDR3 has 14 residues. Germline CDR1 and CDR2: SGHTA and FQGNSA. DNA for the CDR3: TGTGCCAGCAGAAGGACTAGCACATCCAATGAGCAGTTCTTC. Its protein is CASRRTSTSNEQFF.

The genes are TRBV28 and TRBJ2-4; D might be TRBD1 (5 bases). This CDR3 has 13 amino acids. Germline values: CDR1 MDHEN, CDR2 SYDVKM. V lost 8 bases to trimming and J lost 2 bases, with 10 bases between them. CDR3: CASLGQSKNIQYF. The CDR3, as DNA: TGTGCCAGCCTGGGGCAATCCAAAAACATTCAGTACTTC.

The sample holds a few counts of this clone. The chain combines TRBV6-6 with TRBJ2-7, with 8 bases identical to TRBD1. The V gene end was trimmed by 4 bases and the J gene end by 9 bases; junction bases not matched to a gene: 5. CDR1 and CDR2 from the germline V gene are MNHNY and SVGAGI (reference sequence). The CDR3 length is 12 residues. The CDR3 region has the DNA TGTGCCAGCAGTTCGACAGGGGCAGCGCAGTACTTC. This gives the protein CASSSTGAAQYF.

The chain couples TRBV5-6 to TRBJ1-2; 9 nucleotides align to TRBD1. The CDR3 covers 15 residues. J lost 4 bases, V lost 3 bases, and 7 bases had no gene match. Germline CDR1 and CDR2: SGHDT and YYEEEE. As DNA, the CDR3 is TGTGCCAGCAGCTATTACGGGACAGGGAGCTATGGCTACACCTTC. Protein product: CASSYYGTGSYGYTF. Full variable domain (outside the CDR3, taken from reference TRBV5-6 and TRBJ1-2): DAGVTQSPTHLIKTRGQQVTLRCSPKSGHDTVSWYQQALGQGPQFIFQYYEEEERQRGNFPDRFSGHQFPNYSSELNVNALLLGDSALYLCASSYYGTGSYGYTFGSGTRLTVV.

The chain carries TRBV4-1 and TRBJ2-3; 9 bases line up with TRBD1. The CDR3 length is 16 residues. The V gene end was trimmed by 1 base and the J gene end by 4 bases; junction bases not matched to a gene: 6. Germline values: CDR1 MGHRA, CDR2 YSYEKL. CDR3 sequence reads: CASSQGYRGPADTQYF. CDR3 bases: TGCGCCAGCAGCCAAGGTTACAGGGGGCCTGCAGATACGCAGTATTTT.

This sequence joins TRBV7-2 and TRBJ2-7, with TRBD1 as a possible D gene (6 bases). Germline-derived CDR1 and CDR2 are SGHTA and FQGNSA. This CDR3 spans 16 amino acids. Trimming left V 1 base short and J 4 bases short, with 17 bases between. The CDR3 DNA sequence: TGTGCCAGCAGCTTAGGGGTATCGGACAGAGCTTACGAGCAGTACTTC. Protein product: CASSLGVSDRAYEQYF. Using reference TRBV7-2 and TRBJ2-7 for the parts outside the CDR3, the full variable domain is GAGVSQSPSNKVTEKGKDVELRCDPISGHTALYWYRQSLGQGLEFLIYFQGNSAPDKSGLPSDRFSAERTGGSVSTLTIQRTQQEDSAVYLCASSLGVSDRAYEQYFGPGTRLTVT.

This rearrangement joins TRBV7-3 to TRBJ2-3, with TRBD1 matching over 7 bases. CDR1 SGHTA and CDR2 FQGTGA come from the germline V gene. The CDR3 runs to 13 residues. Unmatched junction bases numbered 2, after V lost 5 bases and J lost 3 bases. The CDR3 sequence is CASSPDRTDTQYF. In DNA, the CDR3 is TGTGCCAGCAGCCCGGACAGGACAGATACGCAGTATTTT.

The genes are TRBV5-1 and TRBJ2-1; 9 nucleotides match TRBD1. The CDR3 sequence is 14 residues long. With 4 bases clipped from V and 8 bases from J, the junction kept 7 bases outside the gene matches. Germline loops: CDR1 SGHRS, CDR2 YFSETQ. The CDR3 loop is CASSPTGGYYEQFF. The CDR3 nucleotides read TGCGCCAGCAGCCCGACAGGGGGGTACTATGAGCAGTTCTTC.

The chain has TRBV7-3 and TRBJ2-1; TRBD1 matches 8 bases. J lost 1 base, V lost 2 bases, and 1 base had no gene match. CDR1 SGHTA and CDR2 FQGTGA come from the germline V gene. CDR3 length equals 15 residues. The CDR3 sequence: CASSLQGASYNEQFF. The DNA of the CDR3 is TGTGCCAGCAGCTTACAGGGGGCATCCTACAATGAGCAGTTCTTC.

Note on this clone: Other nucleotide sequences in the sample specify the same CDR3. CDR3 coding DNA: TGTGCCAGTAGCCATAGGGGGAATCAGCCCCAGCATTTT. The encoded protein is CASSHRGNQPQHF. The chain links TRBV19 to TRBJ1-5, with D possibly TRBD1 on 6 matching bases. Germline V CDR1 and CDR2: LNHDA, SQIVND (reference sequence). There are 13 residues in the CDR3. V was cut by 6 bases and J by 4 bases, with 10 bases left in between.